Listed below are T cell receptor beta chains from one sample, sequenced in a study of tumor-infiltrating lymphocytes in primary liver carcinoma. Using its own MiXCR run on the multiplex PCR reads, TCRdb lists one record per CDR3 protein. The top ten hold around 50% of the sample, which has approximately 60,000 distinct CDR3 sequences, about three quarters seen once. The sequencing input was liver tumor tissue from sampling region 2. The receptors shown here come from a middle-aged man with primary liver carcinoma and hepatitis B virus infection. CDR3s include the opening cysteine and the closing phenylalanine or tryptophan. The D gene is left open where the match is weak. Where a row states a size, it is once, few, many or the class of an expanded clone; other rows omit it.

cdr3_aa cdr3_nt clone_size j_call d_call v_call
CASNQGRGGHEQYF TGTGCCAGCAACCAAGGTCGAGGGGGCCACGAGCAGTACTTC NA TRBJ2-7 TRBD1 TRBV4-2
CACSFRTSGENTGELFF TGTGCCTGCAGCTTCCGGACTAGCGGGGAGAACACCGGGGAGCTGTTTTTT NA TRBJ2-2 TRBD2 TRBV7-8
CAIRASGKYEQYF TGTGCCATCCGGGCTAGCGGGAAATACGAGCAGTACTTC NA TRBJ2-7 TRBD2 TRBV6-2/TRBV6-3
CASSKTGLDEQFF TGTGCCAGTAGTAAGACAGGGTTAGATGAGCAGTTCTTC NA TRBJ2-1 TRBD1 TRBV19
CASRDRLAKNIQYF TGTGCCAGCAGGGACAGGTTAGCCAAAAACATTCAGTACTTC many TRBJ2-4 TRBD1 TRBV6-1
CSVLGGSGVRSSYEQYF TGCAGCGTTTTAGGTGGTTCGGGAGTGAGGAGCTCCTACGAGCAGTACTTC many TRBJ2-7 NA TRBV29-1
CANSLRVGRSRRIHNEQFF TGTGCCAACAGTTTACGGGTAGGGCGGTCACGTCGCATACACAATGAGCAGTTCTTC NA TRBJ2-1 NA TRBV12-3/TRBV12-4
CASSQQGDIQPQHF TGTGCCAGCAGCCAACAGGGCGACATTCAGCCCCAGCATTTT NA TRBJ1-5 NA TRBV12-3/TRBV12-4
CVSSSSSFDKEQFF TGTGTCAGCAGCTCTAGCAGTTTTGACAAAGAGCAGTTCTTC NA TRBJ2-1 NA TRBV11-2
CASTRGGTAPETFF TGTGCCAGCACCAGGGGGGGAACCGCCCCTGAAACTTTCTTT NA TRBJ1-1 TRBD1 TRBV2
CASSLEPSGSYNEQFF TGCGCCAGCAGCTTGGAGCCATCCGGATCCTACAATGAGCAGTTCTTC NA TRBJ2-1 NA TRBV5-1
CSAPDSRGDTQYF TGCAGTGCTCCAGACAGCCGGGGCGATACGCAGTATTTT NA TRBJ2-3 NA TRBV20-1
CASSDGQGAGEQFF TGTGCCAGCAGTGACGGACAGGGGGCCGGGGAGCAGTTTTTT NA TRBJ2-2 TRBD1 TRBV6-4
CASNLVRDNKNIQYF TGTGCCAGCAATTTAGTCCGGGATAACAAAAACATTCAGTATTTC NA TRBJ2-4 NA TRBV12-3/TRBV12-4
CASSQSGGSYEQYF TGCGCCAGCAGCCAAAGTGGGGGGTCCTACGAGCAGTACTTC few TRBJ2-7 NA TRBV4-3
CVSSQRYHPQEHYGYTF TGTGTCAGCAGCCAACGATACCACCCTCAAGAGCATTATGGCTACACCTTC NA TRBJ1-2 NA TRBV14
CASSKEVRRADTQYF TGTGCCAGCAGCAAAGAAGTTAGAAGGGCAGATACGCAGTATTTT NA TRBJ2-3 NA TRBV4-2
CASSGNVEAQYF TGTGCCAGCAGTGGGAATGTAGAGGCCCAGTACTTC NA TRBJ2-5 NA TRBV6-2/TRBV6-3
CGSSYRPDRSNQPQHF TGTGGCAGCAGTTACCGACCGGACAGAAGCAATCAGCCCCAGCATTTT NA TRBJ1-5 NA TRBV6-2/TRBV6-3
CASSLDVGAGEQCF TGTGCCAGCAGCTTAGATGTAGGGGCGGGCGAGCAGTGCTTC NA TRBJ2-7 NA TRBV11-2
CASRKKMRIGGGEQFF TGTGCCAGCAGAAAAAAGATGAGGATAGGAGGGGGTGAGCAGTTCTTC few TRBJ2-1 NA TRBV11-1
CANSNTDPNFGNTIYF TGTGCCAACAGCAACACTGACCCCAACTTTGGTAACACCATATATTTT NA TRBJ1-3 NA TRBV6-5
CASILGTTNGSRGQFF TGTGCCAGCATCCTGGGGACTACTAACGGGAGTAGAGGCCAATTCTTC NA TRBJ2-1 TRBD2 TRBV6-1
CSAGWGNYEQHF TGCAGCGCGGGTTGGGGTAATTACGAGCAGCACTTC NA TRBJ2-7 NA TRBV29-1
CVSRAQKLTDPYEQYF TGTGTCAGCAGAGCCCAGAAATTGACTGATCCCTACGAGCAGTACTTC NA TRBJ2-7 NA TRBV11-2
CASSRTKARISSYNEQFF TGCGCCAGCAGCCGCACTAAGGCGAGGATTAGCTCCTACAATGAGCAGTTCTTC NA TRBJ2-1 NA TRBV4-1
CTSSQEHTGNTEAFF TGCACCAGCAGCCAAGAGCATACTGGGAACACTGAAGCCTTCTTT NA TRBJ1-1 NA TRBV4-1
CASSSGQGNEKLFF TGCGCCAGCAGCTCGGGACAGGGGAATGAAAAACTGTTTTTT many TRBJ1-4 TRBD1 TRBV5-1
CTSSQVALLAEATDTQYF TGTACCAGCAGCCAAGTGGCGCTTCTAGCGGAAGCGACAGATACTCAGTATTTT NA TRBJ2-3 TRBD2 TRBV4-2
CASTSVAGANVLTF TGTGCCAGCACTTCCGTCGCGGGGGCCAATGTCCTGACTTTC NA TRBJ2-6 NA TRBV6-5
CASSQSLAESLYEQYF TGTGCCAGTAGCCAATCCCTAGCGGAGTCACTTTACGAGCAGTACTTC NA TRBJ2-7 TRBD2 TRBV4-1
CASSYPDRDGNEQFF TGTGCCAGCAGTTACCCGGACAGGGATGGCAATGAGCAGTTCTTC once TRBJ2-1 TRBD1 TRBV6-6
CASSSDRRFSGTPYNEQFF TGTGCCAGCAGCTCAGATAGGCGATTCAGCGGGACCCCTTACAATGAGCAGTTCTTC NA TRBJ2-1 TRBD2 TRBV11-2
CSGVREVDEHFF TGCAGCGGGGTACGGGAGGTCGATGAGCACTTCTTC NA TRBJ2-1 TRBD2 TRBV29-1
CTIRERDDTGKLFF TGTACCATCAGGGAGCGGGACGACACAGGGAAGCTGTTTTTT few TRBJ2-2 NA TRBV10-3
CAISAGSYDYAF TGTGCCATCAGTGCCGGCAGTTATGACTACGCCTTC NA TRBJ1-2 NA TRBV6-1
CASSLYRLVSVLFF TGTGCCAGCAGCTTATACCGGTTAGTTAGTGTGCTGTTCTTC NA TRBJ2-1 NA TRBV11-2
CASSLDRLAGFFDTQYF TGTGCCAGCAGCTTAGATCGACTAGCGGGCTTTTTTGATACGCAGTATTTT NA TRBJ2-3 TRBD2 TRBV11-2
CASSWGYGGEKLFF TGCGCCAGCAGCTGGGGGTACGGGGGTGAAAAACTGTTTTTT NA TRBJ1-4 NA TRBV4-1
CASSLFAVNEPQHF TGTGCCAGCAGCTTGTTCGCAGTTAATGAGCCCCAGCATTTT NA TRBJ1-5 NA TRBV5-5
CASSQNLQSNQTQHF TGTGCCAGCAGCCAAAATTTACAGTCAAATCAGACCCAACATTTT NA TRBJ1-5 NA TRBV4-2
CASSSSVFDNEQFF TGTGCAAGCAGCTCTAGCGTTTTTGACAATGAGCAGTTTTTC once TRBJ2-1 NA TRBV11-2
CASGQTPGGGKETQHF TGTGCCAGCGGCCAAACCCCAGGCGGGGGGAAAGAGACACAGCACTTC once TRBJ2-5 TRBD2 TRBV11-2
CTSSPGTGINYGYTF TGCACCAGCAGCCCCGGGACAGGGATTAACTATGGCTACACCTTC NA TRBJ1-2 TRBD1 TRBV4-3
CASSLAHVYDYTF TGTGCCAGCAGTTTGGCCCATGTCTATGACTACACCTTC NA TRBJ1-2 NA TRBV12-3/TRBV12-4
CASSQDIQGAQAGTQYF TGCGCCAGCAGCCAAGATATACAGGGGGCACAGGCAGGTACACAGTATTTT NA TRBJ2-3 TRBD1 TRBV4-1
CVISPGQGSYREQFF TGTGTCATCAGCCCTGGACAGGGTTCCTACAGAGAGCAGTTCTTC NA TRBJ2-1 TRBD1 TRBV5-5